This T cell receptor beta chain was sequenced during a study of cytomegalovirus exposure and HLA in healthy donors. Looking at the study overall: Early on, a data release was issued that held 65 million to 100 million unique TCRs from HLA-typed donors.

Study-level points and caveats: TCR beta sequences reportedly predicted the HLA-A and HLA-B alleles of most subjects accurately. Most TCR sequences were seen very rarely across donors, but some public TCRs occurred in many. In a later analysis, V- and J-gene trimming of beta chains associated with a DCLRE1C missense variant, replicated independently.

Concerning this clone itself: Its antigen is not known.

The PCR contained 60 Vbeta and 13 Jbeta primers. Produced via immunoSEQ multiplex PCR; TCRdb's table is partial and in-frame only. With around 40,000 clones in the sample, the ten largest clones hold 8.9%. The CDR3 length is 14 residues. Trimming cost V 0 bases and J 8 bases, with 10 bases left between them. The V gene's germline CDR1 is MNHEY and CDR2 SMNVEV (reference sequence). Sequenced sample: PBMCs. The TCR was taken from a man aged 35-49 years in good health and CMV-seropositive. This rearrangement joins TRBV27 to TRBJ2-2; D may be TRBD2 (5 bases). CDR3 DNA sequence: TGTGCCAGCAGTTTATCCGGGAAGCCAGGGGAGCTGTTTTTT. Protein: CASSLSGKPGELFF.